A selection of T cell receptor beta chains follows, all from one sample in a study of glioma-infiltrating T cells after dendritic cell vaccination. Using immunoSEQ multiplex PCR, the repertoire was profiled, and TCRdb retains in-frame clones only, with some absent. The sample carries 55,000 to 75,000 clones, about 80% recorded once. This material consisted of blood, taken after dendritic cell vaccination. These receptors were taken from a human donor with glioblastoma. Each CDR3 is given with its conserved first and last residue. D genes are given only for firm matches. Some rows mark clone size as missing; the rest say once, few, many or name a class of expanded clone.

D gene: -; V gene: TRBV29-1; clone size: -; J gene: TRBJ1-2; CDR3 protein: CSVDPKSQIYGYTF; CDR3 DNA: TGCAGCGTTGACCCTAAGTCACAGATCTATGGCTACACCTTC
D gene: -; V gene: TRBV6-5; clone size: -; J gene: TRBJ2-7; CDR3 protein: CASSRDSYEQYF; CDR3 DNA: TGTGCCAGCAGCAGAGACTCCTACGAGCAGTACTTC
D gene: -; V gene: TRBV19; clone size: -; J gene: TRBJ2-2; CDR3 protein: CASSTKLGPGELFF; CDR3 DNA: TGTGCCAGTAGTACGAAGTTGGGGCCCGGGGAGCTGTTTTTT
D gene: -; V gene: TRBV11-2; clone size: few; J gene: TRBJ2-7; CDR3 protein: CASSPLRPLSSYEQYF; CDR3 DNA: TGTGCCAGCAGCCCACTGAGGCCTCTTAGCTCCTACGAGCAGTACTTC
D gene: TRBD1; V gene: TRBV5-1; clone size: -; J gene: TRBJ2-1; CDR3 protein: CASSWGQMYNEQFF; CDR3 DNA: TGCGCCAGCAGCTGGGGACAGATGTACAATGAGCAGTTCTTC
D gene: TRBD1; V gene: TRBV7-9; clone size: few; J gene: TRBJ1-4; CDR3 protein: CASSRGTGDEKLFF; CDR3 DNA: TGTGCCAGCAGTCGCGGGACAGGGGATGAAAAACTGTTTTTT
D gene: TRBD1; V gene: TRBV12-5; clone size: -; J gene: TRBJ2-7; CDR3 protein: CASGSLRGRSYEQYF; CDR3 DNA: TGTGCTAGTGGTTCCCTCAGGGGGCGATCCTACGAGCAGTACTTC
D gene: TRBD1; V gene: TRBV6-5; clone size: -; J gene: TRBJ2-1; CDR3 protein: CASSRPGTGNNEQFF; CDR3 DNA: TGTGCCAGCAGCCGTCCCGGGACAGGGAACAATGAGCAGTTCTTC
D gene: TRBD1; V gene: TRBV5-4; clone size: -; J gene: TRBJ1-6; CDR3 protein: CASSYQGDSPLHF; CDR3 DNA: TGTGCCAGCAGCTACCAGGGGGATTCACCCCTCCACTTT
D gene: -; V gene: TRBV30; clone size: -; J gene: TRBJ2-5; CDR3 protein: CAWRALGAKETQYF; CDR3 DNA: TGTGCCTGGAGGGCCTTGGGGGCAAAAGAGACCCAGTACTTC
D gene: -; V gene: TRBV29-1; clone size: -; J gene: TRBJ2-3; CDR3 protein: CSVEDGLLADTQYF; CDR3 DNA: TGCAGCGTTGAAGATGGGCTGTTAGCAGATACGCAGTATTTT
D gene: TRBD2; V gene: TRBV5-1; clone size: -; J gene: TRBJ2-1; CDR3 protein: CASSLGGGGAPYNEQFF; CDR3 DNA: TGCGCCAGCAGCTTGGGTGGCGGGGGGGCCCCCTACAATGAGCAGTTCTTC
D gene: -; V gene: TRBV7-2; clone size: -; J gene: TRBJ2-5; CDR3 protein: CASSLGATGTQYF; CDR3 DNA: TGTGCCAGCAGCTTAGGGGCGACAGGAACCCAGTACTTC
D gene: TRBD2; V gene: TRBV15; clone size: -; J gene: TRBJ2-3; CDR3 protein: CATSRHRGGDTDTQYF; CDR3 DNA: TGTGCCACCAGCAGGCATCGGGGGGGAGACACAGATACGCAGTATTTT
D gene: -; V gene: TRBV19; clone size: -; J gene: TRBJ2-1; CDR3 protein: CASSPPGGSYNEQFF; CDR3 DNA: TGTGCCAGTAGTCCGCCCGGGGGCTCCTACAATGAGCAGTTCTTC
D gene: TRBD1; V gene: TRBV7-8; clone size: few; J gene: TRBJ1-2; CDR3 protein: CASSTGQGYGYTF; CDR3 DNA: TGTGCCAGCAGCACCGGACAGGGCTATGGCTACACCTTC
D gene: TRBD1; V gene: TRBV15; clone size: -; J gene: TRBJ1-1; CDR3 protein: CATSHDRANTEAFF; CDR3 DNA: TGTGCCACCAGCCACGACAGGGCGAACACTGAAGCTTTCTTT
D gene: -; V gene: TRBV19; clone size: -; J gene: TRBJ1-4; CDR3 protein: CASSISGATNEKLFF; CDR3 DNA: TGTGCCAGTAGTATCTCCGGGGCAACTAATGAAAAACTGTTTTTT
D gene: TRBD1; V gene: TRBV27; clone size: -; J gene: TRBJ2-1; CDR3 protein: CASSLYRDRRYNEQFF; CDR3 DNA: TGTGCCAGCAGCCTCTACCGGGACAGGCGATACAATGAGCAGTTCTTC
D gene: TRBD2; V gene: TRBV10-3; clone size: -; J gene: TRBJ2-3; CDR3 protein: CAISESMITRGGVDTQYF; CDR3 DNA: TGTGCCATCAGTGAGTCGATGATTACTCGGGGGGGCGTAGATACGCAGTATTTT
D gene: -; V gene: TRBV15; clone size: -; J gene: TRBJ2-3; CDR3 protein: CATSRVLGADTQYF; CDR3 DNA: TGTGCCACCAGCAGAGTTTTAGGGGCAGATACGCAGTATTTT
D gene: -; V gene: TRBV30; clone size: -; J gene: TRBJ1-6; CDR3 protein: CAWWAGANSPLHF; CDR3 DNA: TGTGCCTGGTGGGCGGGGGCAAATTCACCCCTCCACTTT
D gene: -; V gene: TRBV9; clone size: -; J gene: TRBJ1-5; CDR3 protein: CASSVAGQPNQPQHF; CDR3 DNA: TGTGCCAGCAGCGTAGCTGGACAGCCCAATCAGCCCCAGCATTTT
D gene: -; V gene: TRBV30; clone size: -; J gene: TRBJ2-4; CDR3 protein: CAWSQTSTIQYF; CDR3 DNA: TGTGCCTGGAGTCAGACTAGTACCATTCAGTACTTC
D gene: -; V gene: TRBV19; clone size: few; J gene: TRBJ1-1; CDR3 protein: CASMVSGQNTEAFF; CDR3 DNA: TGTGCCAGTATGGTTAGTGGGCAGAACACTGAAGCTTTCTTT
D gene: TRBD1; V gene: TRBV5-4; clone size: -; J gene: TRBJ2-5; CDR3 protein: CASSFPSTGQETQYF; CDR3 DNA: TGTGCCAGCAGCTTTCCCTCGACAGGGCAAGAGACCCAGTACTTC
D gene: TRBD1; V gene: TRBV4-3; clone size: -; J gene: TRBJ1-2; CDR3 protein: CASSPGTGVNYGYTF; CDR3 DNA: TGCGCCAGCAGCCCCGGGACAGGGGTAAACTATGGCTACACCTTC
D gene: TRBD2; V gene: TRBV7-6; clone size: -; J gene: TRBJ2-7; CDR3 protein: CASSSQGLAHLSSYEQYF; CDR3 DNA: TGTGCCAGCAGCTCTCAAGGACTAGCGCACCTCAGCTCCTACGAGCAGTACTTC
D gene: TRBD2; V gene: TRBV4-2; clone size: -; J gene: TRBJ2-5; CDR3 protein: CASSQDLGLAGREQYF; CDR3 DNA: TGTGCCAGCAGCCAAGATCTGGGACTAGCGGGGCGGGAGCAGTACTTC
D gene: -; V gene: TRBV5-4; clone size: -; J gene: TRBJ1-2; CDR3 protein: CASSLVVGYGYTF; CDR3 DNA: TGTGCCAGCAGCTTGGTAGTCGGCTATGGCTACACCTTC
D gene: -; V gene: TRBV7-2; clone size: once; J gene: TRBJ2-5; CDR3 protein: CASSLGLHQETQYF; CDR3 DNA: TGTGCCAGCAGCTTAGGCCTCCATCAGGAGACCCAGTACTTC
D gene: -; V gene: TRBV18; clone size: -; J gene: TRBJ1-2; CDR3 protein: CASSPPGGGYGYTF; CDR3 DNA: TGTGCCAGCTCACCACCTGGGGGAGGCTATGGCTACACCTTC
D gene: -; V gene: TRBV5-1; clone size: -; J gene: TRBJ2-5; CDR3 protein: CASSLAQGNQETQYF; CDR3 DNA: TGCGCCAGCAGCTTGGCCCAGGGGAATCAAGAGACCCAGTACTTC
D gene: -; V gene: TRBV19; clone size: -; J gene: TRBJ1-6; CDR3 protein: CASSPQPRGGSPLHF; CDR3 DNA: TGTGCCAGTAGTCCTCAGCCGCGGGGCGGTTCACCCCTCCACTTT
D gene: -; V gene: TRBV5-5; clone size: -; J gene: TRBJ1-1; CDR3 protein: CASSLTRQTGNTEAFF; CDR3 DNA: TGTGCCAGCAGCTTAACACGCCAGACAGGGAACACTGAAGCTTTCTTT
D gene: TRBD2; V gene: TRBV4-2; clone size: -; J gene: TRBJ2-7; CDR3 protein: CASSQGPGGGGYEQYF; CDR3 DNA: TGTGCCAGCAGCCAAGGTCCGGGGGGAGGCGGATACGAGCAGTACTTC
D gene: -; V gene: TRBV7-2; clone size: -; J gene: TRBJ1-4; CDR3 protein: CASSRGWSEKLFF; CDR3 DNA: TGTGCCAGCAGCCGGGGGTGGAGTGAAAAACTGTTTTTT
D gene: -; V gene: TRBV6-5; clone size: -; J gene: TRBJ2-7; CDR3 protein: CASTNGGGGEQYF; CDR3 DNA: TGTGCCAGCACTAACGGAGGCGGTGGCGAGCAGTACTTC
D gene: -; V gene: TRBV18; clone size: -; J gene: TRBJ1-1; CDR3 protein: CASSPATVNTEAFF; CDR3 DNA: TGTGCCAGCTCACCAGCGACAGTGAACACTGAAGCTTTCTTT
D gene: -; V gene: TRBV27; clone size: -; J gene: TRBJ2-7; CDR3 protein: CASSFSGTGPYEQYF; CDR3 DNA: TGTGCCAGCAGTTTCAGCGGGACAGGTCCCTACGAGCAGTACTTC
D gene: TRBD1; V gene: TRBV5-4; clone size: once; J gene: TRBJ2-3; CDR3 protein: CASSGHGQGRDTQYF; CDR3 DNA: TGTGCCAGCAGCGGTCACGGACAGGGGAGAGATACGCAGTATTTT
D gene: -; V gene: TRBV6-5; clone size: -; J gene: TRBJ2-1; CDR3 protein: CASSYRPGVLSNEQFF; CDR3 DNA: TGTGCCAGCAGTTACCGTCCAGGGGTGTTAAGCAATGAGCAGTTCTTC
D gene: -; V gene: TRBV11-3; clone size: once; J gene: TRBJ2-7; CDR3 protein: CASSKTGLEQYF; CDR3 DNA: TGTGCCAGCAGCAAGACAGGTCTCGAGCAGTACTTC
D gene: -; V gene: TRBV6-5; clone size: few; J gene: TRBJ2-7; CDR3 protein: CASSRYGVSSYEQYF; CDR3 DNA: TGTGCCAGCAGTAGGTACGGGGTTAGCTCCTACGAGCAGTACTTC
D gene: TRBD1; V gene: TRBV25-1; clone size: -; J gene: TRBJ1-2; CDR3 protein: CASSEAGQGGLDGYTF; CDR3 DNA: TGTGCCAGCAGTGAAGCAGGACAGGGGGGTCTTGATGGCTACACCTTC
D gene: TRBD2; V gene: TRBV4-1; clone size: -; J gene: TRBJ2-3; CDR3 protein: CASSQVLAGVSTDTQYF; CDR3 DNA: TGCGCCAGCAGCCAAGTGCTAGCGGGGGTTAGTACAGATACGCAGTATTTT
D gene: -; V gene: TRBV5-6; clone size: -; J gene: TRBJ1-2; CDR3 protein: CASSARLDSWSYGYTF; CDR3 DNA: TGTGCCAGCAGCGCTCGACTGGACAGTTGGAGCTATGGCTACACCTTC
D gene: TRBD1; V gene: TRBV30; clone size: -; J gene: TRBJ1-5; CDR3 protein: CAWSVLDRQGEPQHF; CDR3 DNA: TGTGCCTGGAGTGTACTGGACAGGCAAGGAGAGCCCCAGCATTTT
D gene: -; V gene: TRBV11-2; clone size: -; J gene: TRBJ2-1; CDR3 protein: CASTNPGIEYNEQFF; CDR3 DNA: TGTGCCAGCACCAACCCGGGGATCGAGTACAATGAGCAGTTCTTC
D gene: -; V gene: TRBV30; clone size: -; J gene: TRBJ2-7; CDR3 protein: CAWSHTGSYEQYF; CDR3 DNA: TGTGCCTGGAGTCACACAGGCTCCTACGAGCAGTACTTC
D gene: -; V gene: TRBV6-4; clone size: -; J gene: TRBJ2-3; CDR3 protein: CASSLLAGSTDTQYF; CDR3 DNA: TGTGCCAGCAGTTTGTTGGCAGGGAGCACAGATACGCAGTATTTT
D gene: -; V gene: TRBV6-5; clone size: -; J gene: TRBJ1-1; CDR3 protein: CASTDRYTEAFF; CDR3 DNA: TGTGCCAGCACCGACAGATACACTGAAGCTTTCTTT
D gene: TRBD1; V gene: TRBV10-3; clone size: -; J gene: TRBJ2-2; CDR3 protein: CAINQGAGELFF; CDR3 DNA: TGTGCCATCAATCAGGGGGCCGGGGAGCTGTTTTTT
D gene: TRBD1; V gene: TRBV27; clone size: -; J gene: TRBJ2-7; CDR3 protein: CASSGRGLYEQYF; CDR3 DNA: TGTGCCAGCAGCGGTAGGGGGCTGTACGAGCAGTACTTC
D gene: TRBD1; V gene: TRBV19; clone size: -; J gene: TRBJ2-7; CDR3 protein: CASSTGTGMGEQYF; CDR3 DNA: TGTGCCAGCAGCACCGGGACAGGGATGGGGGAGCAGTACTTC
D gene: -; V gene: TRBV10-2; clone size: -; J gene: TRBJ2-3; CDR3 protein: CASRTGGNTDTQYF; CDR3 DNA: TGCGCCAGCAGAACCGGGGGTAATACAGATACGCAGTATTTT
D gene: TRBD2; V gene: TRBV19; clone size: -; J gene: TRBJ2-5; CDR3 protein: CASSMTSGETQYF; CDR3 DNA: TGTGCCAGTAGTATGACTAGCGGAGAGACCCAGTACTTC